Listed here are 17 T cell receptor beta chains from one sample, sequenced in a study of TIL therapy for anti-PD-1-resistant metastatic lung cancer. Time point of the sample: pre-treatment sample, taken before nivolumab and TIL therapy. The tumor samples were excised metastases, mostly pleural nodules or supraclavicular lymph nodes. The libraries were made with immunoSEQ v3. Profiling relied on immunoSEQ multiplex PCR, and the TCRdb table lists in-frame clones only, not all of them. This repertoire shows more than 20,000 clones, less than 65% found once; its top ten account for about 16%. The material sequenced was tumor tissue, taken at baseline. The receptors originated from a woman aged 30 to 85 with non-small cell lung cancer.

The chain has TRBV27 and TRBJ1-1, with D unresolved. This CDR3 comprises 14 residues. Trimming removed 7 bases from V and 0 bases from J, with 12 bases in between. CDR1 and CDR2 (germline): MNHEY, SMNVEV (reference sequence). The CDR3 region is CASIGLPMNTEAFF. The CDR3 bases are TGTGCCAGCATAGGCTTACCTATGAACACTGAAGCTTTCTTT.

This chain joins TRBV7-2 and TRBJ2-7; possible D gene TRBD2, 5 bases. With 3 bases removed from V and 2 bases from J, the gap between germline ends came to 8 bases. This CDR3 spans 13 amino acids. Per germline, CDR1 SGHTA and CDR2 FQGNSA. As DNA, the CDR3 is TGTGCCAGCAGCTTCGGAGGAACCTACGAGCAGTACTTC. It yields the protein CASSFGGTYEQYF.

This chain connects TRBV5-1 to TRBJ2-6; the D is unclear. Trimming pared 0 bases from V and 2 bases from J, leaving 6 bases between. Per germline, CDR1 SGHRS and CDR2 YFSETQ. CDR3 size: 15 residues. This chain's CDR3 is CASSLAGAGANVLTF. The CDR3, as DNA: TGCGCCAGCAGCTTGGCTGGGGCTGGGGCCAACGTCCTGACTTTC.

Only a few counts were recorded for this clone. The chain employs TRBV30 and TRBJ1-2; D gene unclear. The CDR3 has 11 amino acids. V lost 4 bases to trimming and J lost 3 bases, with 6 bases between them. The germline V gene has CDR1 GTSNPN and CDR2 SVGIG (reference sequence). CDR3 sequence: CAWKGYYGYTF. Written as DNA, the CDR3 is TGTGCCTGGAAGGGATACTATGGCTACACCTTC.

The rearrangement links TRBV5-1 to TRBJ2-5; TRBD2 matches 8 bases. The CDR3 loop spans 14 amino acids. V was clipped by 4 bases and J by 7 bases; unmatched bases: 9. Germline V lookup: CDR1 SGHRS, CDR2 YFSETQ. The CDR3 loop is CASSDRRGAGTQYF. In DNA, the CDR3 is TGCGCCAGCAGCGACAGGCGGGGGGCCGGGACCCAGTACTTC.

The chain joins TRBV6-6 to TRBJ1-4; D is uncertain. Looked up from germline, CDR1 is MNHNY and CDR2 is SVGAGI (reference sequence). There are 14 residues in the CDR3. Trimming stripped 4 bases from V and 5 bases from J, with 11 bases between. Here the CDR3 reads CASSSGGLNEKLFF. The CDR3 coding sequence is TGTGCCAGCAGTTCGGGAGGCCTGAATGAAAAACTGTTTTTT.

The rearrangement links TRBV6-4 to TRBJ2-1, with D hard to call. The germline CDR1 and CDR2 sequences are MRHNA and SNTAGT. The CDR3 spans 14 residues. Between the trimmed V and J ends, which lost 0 bases and 8 bases, there was a span of 11 bases. This chain's CDR3 is CASSDSGLTDEQFF. The CDR3 DNA sequence: TGTGCCAGCAGTGACTCCGGTCTAACCGATGAGCAGTTCTTC.

The CDR3 DNA reads TGTGCCAGCAGTTTCGACAGGACTTCCCCTAATCAGCCCCAGCATTTT. Translation: CASSFDRTSPNQPQHF. The chain carries TRBV6-6 and TRBJ1-5; perhaps TRBD1 as D (6 bases). This CDR3 has 16 residues. The germline V gene encodes CDR1 MNHNY and CDR2 SVGAGI (reference sequence). V lost 4 bases to trimming and J lost 4 bases, with 17 bases between them.

The chain joins TRBV5-1 to TRBJ2-1; TRBD2 agrees at 13 bases. Germline V gives CDR1 SGHRS, CDR2 YFSETQ. Trimming removed 4 bases from V and 9 bases from J; junction bases left unmatched: 10. CDR3 size: 16 residues. CDR3 DNA sequence: TGCGCCAGCAGCCCTGGGACTAGCGGGATCGTCAGTGAGCAGTTCTTC. Translated, it gives CASSPGTSGIVSEQFF.

This clone was observed a handful of times. This rearrangement joins TRBV6-5 to TRBJ2-7, with 8 bases fitting TRBD1. The CDR3 contains 14 residues. CDR1 and CDR2 from the germline V gene are MNHEY and SVGAGI. Trimming at V came to 5 bases and at J to 4 bases, leaving 7 bases not matched to a gene. The CDR3 DNA reads TGTGCCAGCAGTACCGGGACAGGAAGATACGAGCAGTACTTC. Amino acid sequence: CASSTGTGRYEQYF.

The chain recombines TRBV7-9 with TRBJ2-2; possibly TRBD1 for D (5 bases). Germline V CDR1 and CDR2: SEHNR, FQNEAQ (reference sequence). CDR3 length: 16 amino acids. Trimming cost V 1 base and J 4 bases, with 13 bases left between them. As DNA, the CDR3 is TGTGCCAGCAGCTTAGTATCAGGGTTGGGCACCGGGGAGCTGTTTTTT. Its protein is CASSLVSGLGTGELFF.

A few counts support this clone. The V and J genes are TRBV11-2 and TRBJ2-5; no clear D. Trimming shortened V by 5 bases and J by 5 bases, and 15 bases separated the two germline ends. The CDR3 has 14 residues. Germline CDR1 SGHAT, CDR2 FQNNGV. CDR3 sequence (DNA): TGTGCCAGCAGCAAGCTAGGATCTCAGGAGACCCAGTACTTC. As protein: CASSKLGSQETQYF.

The rearrangement links TRBV5-8 to TRBJ2-7, with TRBD1 matching over 9 bases. J lost 4 bases, V lost 5 bases, and 4 bases had no gene match. The CDR3 loop spans 13 amino acids. Germline CDR1 SGHTS, CDR2 YDEGEE. Written as DNA, the CDR3 is TGTGCCAGCAGGGGGACAGGGCTTTACGAGCAGTACTTC. Translation: CASRGTGLYEQYF. Filled out from reference TRBV5-8 and TRBJ2-7, the complete variable domain reads EAGVTQSPTHLIKTRGQQATLRCSPISGHTSVYWYQQALGLGLQFLLWYDEGEERNRGNFPPRFSGRQFPNYSSELNVNALELEDSALYLCASRGTGLYEQYFGPGTRLTVT.

Relative to its sample, this clone is medium-sized. J is TRBJ2-5 and V is TRBV10-3; 12 bases match TRBD2. CDR1 is ENHRY, CDR2 SYGVKD, per germline. V dropped 6 bases and J dropped 5; count of bases not matched to a gene: 7. The CDR3 is 15 residues long. The CDR3, as DNA: TGTGCCATCAGACCCTCTAGCGGGAGGGGGGAGACCCAGTACTTC. This sequence encodes CAIRPSSGRGETQYF.

The CDR3 protein is CASSLDQWETQYF. In DNA form, the CDR3 reads TGTGCCAGCAGCTTAGATCAGTGGGAGACCCAGTACTTC. V and J are TRBV11-2 and TRBJ2-5; unclear D gene. CDR3 length: 13 residues. Trimming removed 0 bases from V and 5 bases from J, with 7 bases in between. The germline gives CDR1 SGHAT, CDR2 FQNNGV.

The rearrangement joins TRBV29-1 to TRBJ2-1, with TRBD2 matching over 11 bases. This CDR3 contains 16 residues. The V segment lost 4 bases and the J segment 4 bases; nucleotides outside the gene matches: 9. Germline V gives CDR1 SQVTM, CDR2 ANQGSEA. The CDR3 here is CSVGASGRIRYNEQFF. For the CDR3, the DNA is TGCAGCGTTGGCGCTAGCGGGAGGATCAGGTACAATGAGCAGTTCTTC.

There are many counts of this clone. The chain's CDR3 is CASSPDRVGGELFF. CDR3 nucleotides: TGCGCCAGCAGCCCGGACAGGGTAGGCGGGGAGCTGTTTTTT. The gene calls are TRBV4-1 and TRBJ2-2, with 8 bases that match TRBD1. J gave up 7 bases and V 4 bases, and 5 bases lay outside the gene matches. Germline CDR1 MGHRA, CDR2 YSYEKL. The CDR3 totals 14 residues.